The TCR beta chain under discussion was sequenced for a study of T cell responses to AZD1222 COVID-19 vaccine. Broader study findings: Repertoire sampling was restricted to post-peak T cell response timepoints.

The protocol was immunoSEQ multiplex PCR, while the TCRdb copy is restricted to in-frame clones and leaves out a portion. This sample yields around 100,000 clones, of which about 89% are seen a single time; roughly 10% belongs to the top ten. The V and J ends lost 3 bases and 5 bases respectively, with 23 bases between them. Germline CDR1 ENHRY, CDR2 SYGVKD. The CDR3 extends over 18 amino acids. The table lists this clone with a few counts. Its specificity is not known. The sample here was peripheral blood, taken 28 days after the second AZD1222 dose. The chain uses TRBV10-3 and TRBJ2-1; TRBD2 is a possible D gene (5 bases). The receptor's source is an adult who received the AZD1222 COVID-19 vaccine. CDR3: CAISDTLATNSLDNEQFF. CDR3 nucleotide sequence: TGTGCCATCAGTGATACGTTAGCGACCAACTCCCTGGACAATGAGCAGTTCTTC.